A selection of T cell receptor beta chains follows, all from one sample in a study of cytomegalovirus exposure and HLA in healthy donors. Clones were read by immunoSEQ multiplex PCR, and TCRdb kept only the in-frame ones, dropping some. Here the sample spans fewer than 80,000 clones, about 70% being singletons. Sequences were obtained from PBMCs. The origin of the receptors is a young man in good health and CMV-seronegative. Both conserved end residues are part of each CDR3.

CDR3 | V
CATSRDRGGSQPQHF | TRBV15
CASAGGPSYNEQFF | TRBV18
CASSLRTGVSGANVLTF | TRBV27
CASKGADTQYF | TRBV19
CASSPTGAKAQYF | TRBV5-4
CASSLGTGGEKLFF | TRBV2
CASSELDVPRDGEQYF | TRBV6-1
CASSLVPTGGTSTEAFF | TRBV5-1
CASSEAWTGRETQYF | TRBV6-1
CASSLTGHATNEKLFF | TRBV5-1
CASSFIGQNTDTQYF | TRBV5-5
CASDQGITYGYTF | TRBV2
CASSQGDSGGPQETQYF | TRBV4-2
CASSQVVGAQETQYF | TRBV7-2
CASSYSRGEETQYF | TRBV6-6
CASSHRGSVDGLDEKLFF | TRBV14
CASSALGTGGTDTQYF | TRBV19